One and the same sample provided the 29 T cell receptor beta chains below, sequenced in a study of blood T cell repertoires in COVID-19. Libraries were prepared by immunoSEQ multiplex PCR; TCRdb keeps only in-frame clonotypes and omits some of them. The sample records 140,000 to 150,000 clones, 60% to 85% being singletons. Sequenced material: peripheral blood. The receptors stem from a woman aged 55-75 years with acute or convalescent COVID-19.

This clone came up a few times. This rearrangement joins TRBV6-5 to TRBJ1-3; D is ambiguous. V dropped 5 bases and J dropped 2 bases, with 10 bases sitting between them. Germline V gene lookup returns CDR1 MNHEY and CDR2 SVGAGI. The CDR3 loop spans 14 amino acids. The CDR3 here is CASSTNGAGNTIYF. The CDR3 coding sequence is TGTGCCAGCAGTACAAACGGGGCTGGAAACACCATATATTTT.

V is TRBV12-3 or TRBV12-4 and J is TRBJ2-2; D possibly corresponds to TRBD2 (6 bases). The length of the CDR3 is 12 residues. Between the trimmed V and J ends, which lost 6 bases and 13 bases, there was a span of 15 bases. CDR3 in DNA: TGTGCCAGCAGAGATACTAGCAGTAGGCTGTTTTTT. Amino acids: CASRDTSSRLFF.

This chain links TRBV27 with TRBJ2-2, with 7 nucleotides matching TRBD2. The CDR3 runs 14 residues. Germline lookup yields CDR1 MNHEY and CDR2 SMNVEV (reference sequence). J lost 6 bases, V lost 4 bases, and 5 bases had no gene match. The DNA for the CDR3 is TGTGCCAGCAGTTCGCAAGGACTAGCCGGGGAGCTGTTTTTT. This encodes CASSSQGLAGELFF.

This chain links TRBV15 with TRBJ2-5; the match to TRBD2 covers 8 bases. The CDR3 has 15 residues. Germline V gene sequence: CDR1 LNHNV, CDR2 YYDKDF (reference sequence). V lost 0 bases to trimming and J lost 4 bases; unmatched junction nucleotides: 4. The CDR3: CATSRDGRALETQYF. The CDR3 bases are TGTGCCACCAGCAGAGACGGGAGGGCGTTAGAGACCCAGTACTTC.

This chain links TRBV5-8 with TRBJ1-6, with 7 bases matching TRBD1. Germline loops: CDR1 SGHTS, CDR2 YDEGEE. The V segment lost 4 bases and the J segment 6 bases; nucleotides outside the gene matches: 10. The CDR3 has 16 residues. The CDR3 DNA sequence: TGTGCCAGCAGCCCCTGGCGGGGACAGCCTAATTCACCCCTCCACTTT. As protein: CASSPWRGQPNSPLHF.

The gene calls are TRBV6-2 or TRBV6-3 and TRBJ2-7; TRBD2 matches 12 bases. The CDR3 loop spans 17 amino acids. Germline loops: CDR1 MNHEY, CDR2 SVGEGT. V lost 1 base to trimming and J lost 4 bases; unmatched junction nucleotides: 8. CDR3 sequence reads: CASSYWPTSGRKYEQYF. Here the CDR3 DNA reads TGTGCCAGCAGTTACTGGCCGACTAGCGGGAGAAAGTACGAGCAGTACTTC.

The chain recombines TRBV19 with TRBJ2-7; D not resolved. Looked up from germline, CDR1 is LNHDA and CDR2 is SQIVND (reference sequence). The CDR3 contains 13 residues. Trimming cost V 3 bases and J 2 bases, with 8 bases left between them. The CDR3 loop reads CASSMRLPYEQYF. The CDR3 coding sequence is TGTGCCAGTAGTATGAGGTTACCCTACGAGCAGTACTTC. Using reference TRBV19 and TRBJ2-7 for the parts outside the CDR3, the full variable domain is DGGITQSPKYLFRKEGQNVTLSCEQNLNHDAMYWYRQDPGQGLRLIYYSQIVNDFQKGDIAEGYSVSREKKESFPLTVTSAQKNPTAFYLCASSMRLPYEQYFGPGTRLTVT.

The chain joins TRBV19 to TRBJ2-1; 10 bases map to TRBD2. The CDR3 spans 20 residues. Per the germline V gene, CDR1 is LNHDA and CDR2 is SQIVND (reference sequence). V dropped 4 bases and J dropped 0; count of bases not matched to a gene: 15. The CDR3 spells CASSTSSRLAGVVSYNEQFF. The CDR3 DNA reads TGTGCCAGTAGTACCAGCTCGCGGCTAGCGGGAGTAGTCTCCTACAATGAGCAGTTCTTC.

The gene calls are TRBV29-1 and TRBJ1-1, with D possibly matching TRBD1 (5 bases). V lost 6 bases to trimming and J lost 2 bases, with 13 bases between them. The CDR3 length is 13 residues. The germline V gene has CDR1 SQVTM and CDR2 ANQGSEA. The CDR3: CSVAEQDNTEAFF. In nucleotides, the CDR3 is TGCAGCGTCGCTGAACAGGATAACACTGAAGCTTTCTTT.

The chain links TRBV3-1 (or the pseudogene TRBV3-2) to TRBJ1-3, with 7 bases fitting TRBD1. Germline loops: CDR1 LGHDT, CDR2 YNNKEL (reference sequence). CDR3 length: 18 residues. After removal of 1 base from V and 3 bases from J, the junction contained 12 bases not matched to a gene. The CDR3 spells CASSQVPLGTAFGNTIYF. In nucleotides, the CDR3 is TGTGCCAGCAGCCAAGTTCCCCTGGGGACAGCTTTTGGAAACACCATATATTTT.

The J gene is TRBJ2-5, the V gene TRBV15; D unresolved. Germline V gene lookup returns CDR1 LNHNV and CDR2 YYDKDF (reference sequence). The CDR3 has 13 residues. Trimming took 4 bases from V and 5 from J, leaving 11 bases between them. In DNA, the CDR3 is TGTGCCACCAGCAATGGTCCTCGGGAGACCCAGTACTTC. This sequence encodes CATSNGPRETQYF.

The chain has TRBV9 and TRBJ1-1; D gene unclear. CDR1 and CDR2 from the germline V gene are SGDLS and YYNGEE. V gave up 3 bases and J gave up 0 bases, with 6 bases separating them. This CDR3 is built from 13 residues. In DNA, the CDR3 is TGTGCCAGCAGCGCCACAGTGAACACTGAAGCTTTCTTT. It is translated as CASSATVNTEAFF.

The V and J genes are TRBV24-1 and TRBJ1-1; 8 bases match TRBD1. The CDR3 length is 15 residues. V was clipped by 4 bases and J by 4 bases; unmatched bases: 7. Germline loops: CDR1 KGHDR, CDR2 SFDVKD. CDR3 DNA: TGTGCCACCAGTGACCCCAATGGACAGGGCACTGAAGCTTTCTTT. Amino acids: CATSDPNGQGTEAFF.

In its sample, this clone was seen once. The chain employs TRBV5-1 and TRBJ1-3; 8 bases are a match to TRBD1. Germline CDR1 reads SGHRS; CDR2 reads YFSETQ. CDR3 length equals 15 residues. The ends lost 0 bases at V and 4 bases at J; junction bases unmatched: 3. Here the CDR3 DNA reads TGCGCCAGCAGCTTGGGTGGGACAGGAGGAAACACCATATATTTT. Its protein product is CASSLGGTGGNTIYF.

V and J are TRBV11-1 and TRBJ1-5; D gene uncertain. The CDR3 has 14 amino acids. Per germline, CDR1 SGHAT and CDR2 FQDESV (reference sequence). The ends were cut back, 2 bases at V and 1 base at J, with 6 bases in the middle. In DNA form, the CDR3 reads TGTGCCAGCAGCTTAAGAGGGAGCAATCAGCCCCAGCATTTT. Translating it yields CASSLRGSNQPQHF.

V usage is TRBV10-3 and J usage is TRBJ1-1, with D maybe TRBD1 (6 bases). V shed 4 bases and J shed 11 bases, with 14 bases lying between them. The CDR3 is made up of 12 amino acids. CDR1 and CDR2 (germline): ENHRY, SYGVKD. The CDR3 reads CAISVGGPGAFF. The CDR3 DNA sequence: TGTGCCATCAGTGTTGGGGGCCCGGGGGCTTTCTTT.

This clone turned up a few times. The J gene is TRBJ1-3, the V gene TRBV12-3 or TRBV12-4; no clear D. The V gene lost 3 bases and the J gene lost 4 bases, with 7 bases spanning the gap. The CDR3 has 13 residues. CDR3: CASSLSLGNTIYF. CDR3 in DNA: TGTGCCAGCAGTTTGTCACTCGGAAACACCATATATTTT.

This clone was seen a few times. The CDR3 reads CATSGQGYGYTF. The CDR3 bases are TGTGCCACCAGTGGCCAGGGCTATGGCTACACCTTC. The chain has TRBV24-1 and TRBJ1-2, with a possible D match to TRBD1 (5 bases). CDR3 length: 12 residues. V lost 5 bases to trimming and J lost 4 bases, with 7 bases between them. Germline lookup yields CDR1 KGHDR and CDR2 SFDVKD.

This chain links TRBV27 with TRBJ2-2, with D possibly being TRBD1 (6 bases). Trimming stripped 6 bases from V and 2 bases from J, with 16 bases between. Per germline, CDR1 MNHEY and CDR2 SMNVEV (reference sequence). CDR3 length equals 16 residues. CDR3: CASRGEAGVNTGELFF. In nucleotides, the CDR3 is TGTGCCAGCAGAGGCGAAGCAGGGGTAAACACCGGGGAGCTGTTTTTT.

J is TRBJ2-3 and V is TRBV6-4; 9 bases fit TRBD2. Germline CDR1 is MRHNA and CDR2 is SNTAGT. V shed 4 bases, J shed 2 bases, and the junction held 4 bases outside the gene matches. The CDR3 has 15 amino acids. The DNA for the CDR3 is TGTGCCAGCAGTGCTAGCGGGGCAAACACAGATACGCAGTATTTT. The encoded protein is CASSASGANTDTQYF.

The rearrangement uses TRBV3-1 (or the pseudogene TRBV3-2) and TRBJ2-1, with D perhaps TRBD1 (5 bases). Per the germline V gene, CDR1 is LGHDT and CDR2 is YNNKEL (reference sequence). This CDR3 is 13 amino acids long. The ends were cut back, 4 bases at V and 7 bases at J, with 11 bases in the middle. In DNA form, the CDR3 reads TGTGCCAGCAGCCCAGGGCTAGGGAATGAGCAGTTCTTC. Residues: CASSPGLGNEQFF.

The chain joins TRBV28 to TRBJ1-1; TRBD1 agrees at 7 bases. This CDR3 has 15 residues. Losses at the gene ends were 1 base for V and 1 base for J; bases not matched to a gene: 3. Germline assignment: CDR1 MDHEN and CDR2 SYDVKM. The CDR3 spells CASSLLQGSNTEAFF. CDR3 nucleotides: TGTGCCAGCAGTTTATTACAGGGGTCGAACACTGAAGCTTTCTTT.

The chain uses TRBV2 and TRBJ1-2; D gene ambiguous. This CDR3 comprises 13 residues. The germline V and J ends were trimmed by 4 bases and 6 bases, with 12 bases remaining between them. Germline CDR1 SNHLY, CDR2 FYNNEI. The DNA for the CDR3 is TGTGCCAGCAGTGCGCAGGTCTGGGATGGCTACACCTTC. It translates to CASSAQVWDGYTF.

The chain is built from TRBV10-2 and TRBJ1-2, with D perhaps TRBD1 (6 bases). From germline, CDR1 is WSHSY and CDR2 SAAADI. Trimming shortened V by 3 bases and J by 4 bases, and 9 bases separated the two germline ends. The CDR3 is made up of 13 amino acids. The CDR3 reads CASSEGGLYGYTF. CDR3 sequence (DNA): TGCGCCAGCAGTGAAGGGGGTCTCTATGGCTACACCTTC.

The rearrangement links TRBV10-3 to TRBJ2-3, with 9 positions matching TRBD2. With 6 bases clipped from V and 4 bases from J, the junction kept 5 bases outside the gene matches. CDR3 length: 14 amino acids. Germline assignment: CDR1 ENHRY and CDR2 SYGVKD. The CDR3, as DNA: TGTGCCATCAGGCGGGAGGGCCCCGCAGATACGCAGTATTTT. Amino acid sequence: CAIRREGPADTQYF.

This clone has only one observation. The gene calls are TRBV3-1 (or the pseudogene TRBV3-2) and TRBJ1-6, with no clear D. The CDR3 is made up of 15 amino acids. With 0 bases removed from V and 6 bases from J, the gap between germline ends came to 9 bases. Germline V gene data show CDR1 as LGHDT and CDR2 as YNNKEL (reference sequence). DNA for the CDR3: TGTGCCAGCAGCCAAGAGCAACAGACTAATTCACCCCTCCACTTT. This translates into CASSQEQQTNSPLHF.

The J gene is TRBJ2-5, the V gene TRBV12-3 or TRBV12-4, with no clear D. The CDR3 runs to 13 residues. V was trimmed by 5 bases and J by 3 bases, leaving 10 bases between them. The CDR3 here is CASSPPRKETQYF. CDR3 sequence (DNA): TGTGCCAGCAGTCCCCCGAGAAAAGAGACCCAGTACTTC.

The V gene is TRBV3-1 (or the pseudogene TRBV3-2), the J gene TRBJ1-5, with 7 bases matching TRBD1. The germline V gene encodes CDR1 LGHDT and CDR2 YNNKEL (reference sequence). This CDR3 has 15 residues. J gave up 8 bases and V 4 bases, and 11 bases lay outside the gene matches. Here the CDR3 DNA reads TGTGCCAGCAGCCCGAACAGGGGCCGGGTAGAGCCCCAGCATTTT. As protein: CASSPNRGRVEPQHF.

This clone was recorded only once. The rearrangement uses TRBV28 and TRBJ2-7, with 7 bases identical to TRBD2. Trimming took 4 bases from V and 0 from J; bases not matched to a gene: 6. There are 15 residues in the CDR3. Germline values: CDR1 MDHEN, CDR2 SYDVKM. The CDR3 spells CASSSGSGISYEQYF. The CDR3 nucleotides are TGTGCCAGCAGTTCCGGGAGCGGGATCTCCTACGAGCAGTACTTC. Based on the CDR3 plus reference TRBV28 and TRBJ2-7, the full variable domain is DVKVTQSSRYLVKRTGEKVFLECVQDMDHENMFWYRQDPGLGLRLIYFSYDVKMKEKGDIPEGYSVSREKKERFSLILESASTNQTSMYLCASSSGSGISYEQYFGPGTRLTVT.